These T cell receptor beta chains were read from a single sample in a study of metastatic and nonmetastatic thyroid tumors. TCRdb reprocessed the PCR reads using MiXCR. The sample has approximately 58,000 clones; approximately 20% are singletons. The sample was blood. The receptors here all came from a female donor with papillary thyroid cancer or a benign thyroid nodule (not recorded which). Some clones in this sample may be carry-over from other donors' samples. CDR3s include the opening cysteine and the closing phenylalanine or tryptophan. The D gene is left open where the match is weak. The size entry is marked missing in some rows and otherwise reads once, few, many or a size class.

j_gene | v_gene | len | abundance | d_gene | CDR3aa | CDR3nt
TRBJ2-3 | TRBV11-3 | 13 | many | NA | CASSPASTDTQYF | TGTGCCAGCAGCCCTGCTAGCACAGATACGCAGTATTTT
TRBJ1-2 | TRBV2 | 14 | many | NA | CASSERWANYGYTF | TGTGCCAGCAGTGAGCGGTGGGCTAACTATGGCTACACCTTC
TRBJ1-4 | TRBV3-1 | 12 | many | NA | CASSLRNEKLFF | TGTGCCAGCAGCCTCAGAAATGAAAAACTGTTTTTT
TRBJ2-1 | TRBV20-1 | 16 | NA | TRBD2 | CSEPPTSGRANNEQFF | TGCAGTGAGCCTCCCACTAGCGGGAGGGCAAACAATGAGCAGTTCTTC
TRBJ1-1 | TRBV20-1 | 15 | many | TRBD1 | CSPPANTGQGAEAFF | TGCAGTCCCCCAGCAAATACGGGACAGGGGGCTGAAGCTTTCTTT
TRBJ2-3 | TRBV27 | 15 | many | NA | CASKRWGALTDTQYF | TGTGCCAGCAAAAGGTGGGGGGCCTTGACAGATACGCAGTATTTT
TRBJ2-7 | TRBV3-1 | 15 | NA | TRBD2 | CASSPRAGAGGEQYF | TGTGCCAGCAGCCCCCGGGCGGGAGCTGGGGGCGAGCAGTACTTC
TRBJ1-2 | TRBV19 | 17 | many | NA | CASSAGDRASRNYGYTF | TGTGCCAGTAGTGCCGGGGACCGCGCCTCGAGGAACTATGGCTACACCTTC
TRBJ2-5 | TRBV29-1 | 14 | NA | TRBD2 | CSVGGLAGIQTQYF | TGCAGCGTTGGGGGACTAGCGGGAATTCAGACCCAGTACTTC
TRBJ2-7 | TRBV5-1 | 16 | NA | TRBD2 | CARRTQLAGGSYEQHF | TGCGCCAGAAGAACCCAGCTAGCGGGGGGCTCCTACGAGCAGCACTTC
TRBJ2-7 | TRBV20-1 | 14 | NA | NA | CSAPASRSLDEQYF | TGCAGTGCTCCTGCTAGCAGGAGTCTCGACGAGCAGTACTTC
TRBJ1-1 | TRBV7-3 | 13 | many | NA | CASSLGGANEAFF | TGTGCCAGCAGCTTAGGAGGAGCGAATGAAGCTTTCTTT
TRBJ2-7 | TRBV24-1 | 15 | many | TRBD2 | CATSPAGGSTYEQYF | TGTGCCACCAGTCCCGCTGGCGGGAGTACCTACGAGCAGTACTTC
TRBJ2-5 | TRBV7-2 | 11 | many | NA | CASSSTQTQYF | TGTGCCAGCAGCTCCACCCAGACCCAGTACTTC
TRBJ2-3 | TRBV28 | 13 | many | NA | CASFYRGTDTQYF | TGTGCCAGCTTTTACAGGGGCACAGATACGCAGTATTTT
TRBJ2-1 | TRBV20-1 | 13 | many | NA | CSADSKSYNEQFF | TGCAGTGCCGACAGTAAATCCTACAATGAGCAGTTCTTC
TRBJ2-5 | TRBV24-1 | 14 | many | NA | CATSDPGFRETQYF | TGTGCCACCAGTGATCCCGGGTTTCGGGAGACCCAGTACTTC
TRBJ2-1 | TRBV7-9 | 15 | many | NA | CASSFSVLPNNEQFF | TGTGCCAGCAGCTTCTCCGTTCTCCCAAACAATGAGCAGTTCTTC
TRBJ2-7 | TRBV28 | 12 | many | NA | CASSSISYEQYF | TGTGCCAGCAGTTCCATCTCCTACGAGCAGTACTTC
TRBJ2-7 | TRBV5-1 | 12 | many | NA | CASRAQDREQYF | TGCGCCAGCAGAGCCCAGGATCGCGAGCAGTACTTC
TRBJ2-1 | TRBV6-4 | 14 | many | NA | CASSDSQRKGEQFF | TGTGCCAGCAGTGACTCGCAGAGAAAGGGTGAGCAGTTCTTC
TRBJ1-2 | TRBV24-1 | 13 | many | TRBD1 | CATSDPGQPTTSF | TGTGCCACCAGTGACCCGGGACAGCCTACTACTTCTTTC
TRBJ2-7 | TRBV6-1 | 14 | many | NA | CASSIEGRNYEQYF | TGTGCCAGCAGTATAGAGGGACGGAACTACGAGCAGTACTTC
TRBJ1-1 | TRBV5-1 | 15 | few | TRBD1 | CASSAGTGANTEAFF | TGCGCCAGCAGCGCCGGGACAGGGGCGAACACTGAAGCTTTCTTT
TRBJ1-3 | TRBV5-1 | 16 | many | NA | CASSLAPGAFGNTIYF | TGCGCCAGCAGCCTAGCCCCGGGGGCATTTGGAAACACCATATATTTT
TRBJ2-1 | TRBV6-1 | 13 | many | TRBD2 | CATRLAGVNEQFF | TGTGCCACCAGACTAGCGGGAGTGAATGAGCAGTTCTTC
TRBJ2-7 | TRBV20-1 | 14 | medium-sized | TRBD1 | CSARVPGQGNEQYF | TGCAGTGCTAGAGTCCCGGGACAGGGAAACGAGCAGTACTTC
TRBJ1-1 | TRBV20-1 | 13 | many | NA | CSASVRESTEAFF | TGCAGTGCTAGTGTCCGGGAATCCACTGAAGCTTTCTTT
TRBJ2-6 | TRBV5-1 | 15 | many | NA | CASSLEAVRANVLTF | TGCGCCAGCAGCTTGGAGGCCGTCCGGGCCAACGTCCTGACTTTC
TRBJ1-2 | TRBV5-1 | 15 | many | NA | CASSFDPASNYGYTF | TGCGCCAGCAGCTTTGACCCGGCCTCTAACTATGGCTACACCTTC
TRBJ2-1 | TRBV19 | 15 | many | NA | CASSIAYSSYNEQFF | TGTGCCAGTAGTATAGCGTACAGCTCCTACAATGAGCAGTTCTTC
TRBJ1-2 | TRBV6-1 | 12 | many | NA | CASSGYSYGYTF | TGTGCCAGCAGTGGGTACAGCTATGGCTACACCTTC
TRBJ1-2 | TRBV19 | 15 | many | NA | CASNTLTGPIYGYTF | TGTGCCAGTAATACCTTAACCGGGCCTATCTATGGCTACACCTTC
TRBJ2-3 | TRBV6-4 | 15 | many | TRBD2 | CASSTSGRWTDTQYF | TGTGCCAGCAGTACCAGCGGGAGGTGGACAGATACGCAGTATTTT
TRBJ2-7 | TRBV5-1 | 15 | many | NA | CASSLDGRAHYEQYF | TGCGCCAGCAGCTTGGACGGGCGGGCCCACTACGAGCAGTACTTC
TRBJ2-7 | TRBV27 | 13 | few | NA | CASSLSGRYEQYF | TGTGCCAGCAGTTTGTCAGGGCGGTACGAGCAGTACTTC
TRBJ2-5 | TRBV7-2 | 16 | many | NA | CASSLVGSQPEGAQYF | TGTGCCAGCAGCTTAGTAGGTAGCCAGCCTGAAGGGGCCCAGTACTTC
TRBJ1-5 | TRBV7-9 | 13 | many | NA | CASSSGGVQPQHF | TGTGCCAGCAGCTCAGGCGGGGTTCAGCCCCAGCATTTT
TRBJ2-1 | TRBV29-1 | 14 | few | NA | CSWGGPLPVNEQFF | TGCAGCTGGGGGGGCCCCCTCCCCGTCAATGAGCAGTTCTTC
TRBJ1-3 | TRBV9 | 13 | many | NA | CASSGSSGNTIYF | TGTGCCAGCAGTGGGAGCTCTGGAAACACCATATATTTT